Listed below are T cell receptor beta chains from one sample, sequenced in a study of cytomegalovirus exposure and HLA in healthy donors. Sequenced by immunoSEQ multiplex PCR; TCRdb stores in-frame clones only, minus some. The table has 75,000 to 100,000 clones, around 82% seen once; the top ten hold around 5.2%. The sample consisted of PBMCs. These receptors originate from a man in his forties in good health and CMV-seropositive. Each CDR3 is given with its conserved first and last residue. D genes are given only for firm matches. Part of the rows lack a size; the others show once, few, many or a class for expanded clones.

len	abundance	d_gene	v_gene	j_gene	CDR3aa	CDR3nt
15	-	-	TRBV7-3	TRBJ1-1	CASSLRGGADTEAFF	TGTGCCAGCAGCTTAAGGGGGGGAGCGGACACTGAAGCTTTCTTT
12	-	-	TRBV29-1	TRBJ2-7	CSVEGGGYEQYF	TGCAGCGTTGAAGGGGGAGGCTACGAGCAGTACTTC
13	-	-	TRBV28	TRBJ2-3	CASSLQGIDTQYF	TGTGCCAGCAGTTTACAGGGGATAGATACGCAGTATTTT
12	-	-	TRBV7-2	TRBJ1-4	CASSLEMGPRVF	TGTGCCAGCAGCTTAGAGATGGGTCCCCGGGTTTTT
19	-	-	TRBV21-1	TRBJ2-2	CASSKCRGQGRLNTGELFF	TGTGCCAGCAGCAAATGTCGGGGACAGGGAAGGCTGAACACCGGAGAGCTGTTTTTT
15	-	-	TRBV25-1	TRBJ1-6	CASSALGAGNSPLHF	TGTGCCAGCAGTGCCCTGGGGGCAGGGAATTCACCCCTCCACTTT
12	-	-	TRBV28	TRBJ1-1	CASSWGRVEAFF	TGTGCCAGCAGTTGGGGGAGGGTTGAAGCTTTCTTT
14	-	-	TRBV6-1	TRBJ1-2	CASRDPGRSYGYTF	TGTGCCAGCAGAGACCCAGGGAGGAGCTATGGCTACACCTTC
12	-	-	TRBV5-5	TRBJ1-2	CASSLVQGGYTF	TGTGCCAGCAGCTTGGTTCAGGGTGGCTACACCTTC
12	-	-	TRBV5-1	TRBJ2-7	CASSRGEGEQYF	TGCGCCAGCAGTCGCGGAGAAGGCGAGCAGTACTTC
15	few	-	TRBV6-6	TRBJ2-2	CASSYRGSKTGELFF	TGTGCCAGCAGTTACAGGGGGAGTAAGACCGGGGAGCTGTTTTTT
16	-	-	TRBV28	TRBJ2-7	CASSSIGRRGSYEQYF	TGTGCCAGCAGTTCGATCGGGAGACGAGGCTCCTACGAGCAGTACTTC
14	-	TRBD1	TRBV19	TRBJ2-7	CASSVTGVAYEQYF	TGTGCCAGTAGTGTCACAGGGGTAGCCTACGAGCAGTACTTC
15	-	-	TRBV18	TRBJ1-4	CASSPRTATNEKLFF	TGTGCCAGCTCACCACGGACTGCAACTAATGAAAAACTGTTTTTT
16	-	TRBD2	TRBV4-1	TRBJ2-1	CASSQDASGNYNEQFF	TGCGCCAGCAGCCAAGATGCTAGCGGGAACTACAATGAGCAGTTCTTC
15	once	TRBD1	TRBV11-3	TRBJ2-5	CASSLSQGVGETQYF	TGTGCCAGCAGCTTAAGCCAGGGGGTCGGTGAGACCCAGTACTTC
16	-	TRBD1	TRBV27	TRBJ2-4	CASSPDIGTGKNIQYF	TGTGCCAGCAGCCCGGACATAGGGACAGGCAAAAACATTCAGTACTTC
14	-	-	TRBV11-2	TRBJ2-3	CASSLGAREHTQYF	TGTGCCAGCAGCTTAGGTGCCAGGGAACATACGCAGTATTTT
15	few	-	TRBV9	TRBJ2-3	CASSVVAGSTDTQYF	TGTGCCAGCAGCGTAGTAGCTGGAAGCACAGATACGCAGTATTTT
12	-	-	TRBV5-1	TRBJ2-7	CAKKKTAYEQYF	TGCGCCAAGAAGAAGACAGCCTACGAGCAGTACTTC
14	-	-	TRBV9	TRBJ2-1	CASTYSGTDNEQFF	TGTGCCAGCACCTACTCCGGGACTGACAATGAGCAGTTCTTC
13	-	-	TRBV9	TRBJ1-1	CASSSSGSEQAFF	TGTGCCAGCAGCTCCTCCGGGAGCGAACAAGCTTTCTTT
15	few	-	TRBV2	TRBJ2-3	CASSGGRTGTDTQYF	TGTGCCAGCAGTGGAGGGAGAACAGGCACAGATACGCAGTATTTT
13	-	-	TRBV9	TRBJ1-2	CASSPVGFDGYTF	TGTGCCAGCAGCCCGGTCGGGTTTGATGGCTACACCTTC
13	-	-	TRBV28	TRBJ1-2	CASSPLDSRGYTF	TGTGCCAGCAGTCCCCTCGACAGCCGTGGCTACACCTTC
16	few	-	TRBV12-2	TRBJ1-5	CASRLPRDRGNQPQHF	TGTGCAAGTCGCCTCCCTAGGGACAGGGGAAATCAGCCCCAGCATTTT
16	-	TRBD1	TRBV6-6	TRBJ1-5	CASRNRGQGSNQPQHF	TGTGCCAGCAGAAACCGCGGACAGGGTAGCAATCAGCCCCAGCATTTT
14	-	-	TRBV2	TRBJ1-1	CASSRDSVNTEAFF	TGTGCCAGCAGCCGTGACAGCGTGAACACTGAAGCTTTCTTT
20	-	-	TRBV21-1	TRBJ2-3	CASSKRGLARSSFSTDTQYF	TGTGCCAGCAGCAAAAGGGGGCTAGCGAGGTCGAGTTTTAGCACAGATACGCAGTATTTT
16	once	TRBD1	TRBV28	TRBJ2-7	CASSVRTRDSPAVQYF	TGTGCCAGCAGTGTGCGCACGAGGGACAGCCCAGCAGTGCAGTACTTC
15	-	-	TRBV19	TRBJ1-2	CASSIGPIANYGYTF	TGCGCCAGTAGTATAGGCCCGATAGCTAACTATGGCTACACCTTC
15	-	TRBD1	TRBV27	TRBJ2-1	CASSVQGTRANEQFF	TGTGCCAGCAGTGTACAGGGGACACGAGCCAATGAGCAGTTCTTC
13	-	-	TRBV27	TRBJ1-5	CASMAGSNQPQHF	TGTGCCAGCATGGCAGGGTCGAATCAGCCCCAGCATTTT
15	-	-	TRBV6-5	TRBJ1-2	CASRTAVLQVYGYTF	TGTGCCAGCAGGACAGCAGTTTTACAAGTTTATGGCTACACCTTC
12	few	-	TRBV11-3	TRBJ2-7	CASSRDSYEQYF	TGTGCCAGCAGTCGAGACAGCTACGAGCAGTACTTC
13	-	-	TRBV7-3	TRBJ2-5	CASSLSLGETQYF	TGTGCCAGCAGCTTGAGTCTAGGAGAGACCCAGTACTTC
14	once	TRBD1	TRBV5-1	TRBJ2-7	CASSGGQPSYEQYF	TGCGCCAGCAGCGGGGGACAGCCTTCCTACGAGCAGTACTTC
18	-	TRBD1	TRBV6-1	TRBJ1-3	CASSERRQGPASGNTIYF	TGTGCCAGCAGTGAAAGGAGACAGGGACCCGCCTCTGGAAACACCATATATTTT
15	-	-	TRBV21-1	TRBJ2-5	CASSKGGQGQETQYF	TGTGCCAGCAGCAAAGGAGGCCAGGGCCAAGAGACCCAGTACTTC
13	-	TRBD2	TRBV30	TRBJ2-7	CAWRFGGGREQYF	TGTGCCTGGAGGTTCGGCGGGGGGCGAGAGCAGTACTTC
17	-	-	TRBV21-1	TRBJ1-1	CASSLDRGRDRDTEAFF	TGTGCCAGCAGCCTCGACCGAGGGCGGGACAGAGACACTGAAGCTTTCTTT
12	-	-	TRBV30	TRBJ1-1	CACTGGGTEAFF	TGTGCCTGCACTGGGGGGGGCACTGAAGCTTTCTTT
17	-	TRBD2	TRBV9	TRBJ2-3	CASSAWTSGAGTDTQYF	TGTGCCAGCAGCGCCTGGACTAGCGGGGCGGGCACAGATACGCAGTATTTT
14	-	-	TRBV13	TRBJ1-6	CASSPAVDNSPLHF	TGTGCCAGCAGCCCCGCGGTGGATAATTCACCCCTCCACTTT
15	-	-	TRBV6-1	TRBJ1-2	CASSEAGGHRGGYTF	TGTGCCAGCAGTGAAGCGGGAGGGCATCGGGGAGGCTACACCTTC
14	-	TRBD2	TRBV7-9	TRBJ2-3	CASSAGTSSHTQYF	TGTGCCAGCAGCGCCGGGACTAGCTCCCATACGCAGTATTTT